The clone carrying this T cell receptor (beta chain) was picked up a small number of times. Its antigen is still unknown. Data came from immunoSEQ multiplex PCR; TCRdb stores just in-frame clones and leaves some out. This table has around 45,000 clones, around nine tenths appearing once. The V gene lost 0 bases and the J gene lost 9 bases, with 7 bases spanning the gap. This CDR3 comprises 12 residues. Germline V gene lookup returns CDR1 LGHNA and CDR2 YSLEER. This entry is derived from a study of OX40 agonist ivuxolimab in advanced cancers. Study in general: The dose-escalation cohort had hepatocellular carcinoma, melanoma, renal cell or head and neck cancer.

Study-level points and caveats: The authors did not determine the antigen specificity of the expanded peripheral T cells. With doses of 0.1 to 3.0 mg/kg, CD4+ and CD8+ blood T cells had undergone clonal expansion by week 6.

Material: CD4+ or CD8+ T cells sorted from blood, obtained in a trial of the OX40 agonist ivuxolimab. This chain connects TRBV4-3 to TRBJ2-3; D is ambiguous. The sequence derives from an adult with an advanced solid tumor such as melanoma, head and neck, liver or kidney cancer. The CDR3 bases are TGCGCCAGCAGCCAAGAGTTGGGGACGCAGTATTTT. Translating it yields CASSQELGTQYF.